This TCR beta chain originates from a study of blood T cell repertoires in COVID-19. As for the study in general: Italy, Spain and the United States were the sources of the convalescent and acute COVID-19 samples. PBMCs, B-cell-depleted T cells, or T cells provided the cDNA or gDNA that made up the material.

Original methodology: From reference gene primer amplification, estimates of nucleated cell counts were derived. Here immunoSEQ multiplex PCR was the method, and the copy in TCRdb shows in-frame clones only, minus some. Clonal size and the V and J genes are those of that table, whereas D and trimming came from the DNA. There are 70,000 to 75,000 clones in the sample; roughly 80% occur only once, and less than 2% lies in the top ten. The CDR3 runs to 16 residues. The ends were cut back, 5 bases at V and 7 bases at J, with 23 bases in the middle. Germline assignment: CDR1 SEHNR and CDR2 FQNEAQ (reference sequence).

Sequencing input: peripheral blood. The TCR comes from a woman aged 60 to 75 with acute or convalescent COVID-19. The gene calls are TRBV7-9 and TRBJ1-2, with D uncertain. The CDR3 here is CASSPRRSANYGGYTF. The CDR3 coding sequence is TGTGCCAGCAGCCCCCGCCGCTCAGCGAATTATGGTGGCTACACCTTC.